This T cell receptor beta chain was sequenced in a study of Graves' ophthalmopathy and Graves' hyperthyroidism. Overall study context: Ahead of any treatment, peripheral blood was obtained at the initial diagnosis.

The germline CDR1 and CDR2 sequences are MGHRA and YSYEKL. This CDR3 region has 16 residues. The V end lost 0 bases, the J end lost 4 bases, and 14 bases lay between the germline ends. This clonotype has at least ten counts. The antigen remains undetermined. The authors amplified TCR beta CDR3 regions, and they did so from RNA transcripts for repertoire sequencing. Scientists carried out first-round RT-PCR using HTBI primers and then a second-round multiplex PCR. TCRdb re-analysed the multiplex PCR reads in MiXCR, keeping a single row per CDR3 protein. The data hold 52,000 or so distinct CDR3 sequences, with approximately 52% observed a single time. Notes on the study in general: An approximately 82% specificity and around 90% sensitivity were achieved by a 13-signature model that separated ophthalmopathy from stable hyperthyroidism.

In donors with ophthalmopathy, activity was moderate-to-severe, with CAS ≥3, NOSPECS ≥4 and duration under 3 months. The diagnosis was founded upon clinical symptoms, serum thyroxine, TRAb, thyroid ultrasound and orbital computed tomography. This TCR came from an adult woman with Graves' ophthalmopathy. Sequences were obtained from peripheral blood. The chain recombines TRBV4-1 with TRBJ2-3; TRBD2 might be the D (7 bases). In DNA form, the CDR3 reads TGCGCCAGCAGCCAAGACCGGGGGGCGGTCTCAGATACGCAGTATTTT. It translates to CASSQDRGAVSDTQYF.